The present entry profiles one T cell receptor (beta chain) with its context. All patients reached thyroid surgery having received no treatment beforehand. These data originate in a study of metastatic and nonmetastatic thyroid tumors. TCRdb re-called the PCR reads via MiXCR. The sample carries more than 20,000 clones, 35% to 45% recorded once. V shed 2 bases and J 4 bases; nucleotides not matched to a gene: 4. Per the germline V gene, CDR1 is SGHRS and CDR2 is YFSETQ. This CDR3 has 14 residues. Sequencing was performed on blood. J is TRBJ2-7 and V is TRBV5-1, with 9 positions matching TRBD1. The receptor was isolated from a male donor with papillary thyroid cancer or a benign thyroid nodule (not recorded which). Some clones in this sample may be carry-over from other donors' samples. The DNA of the CDR3 is TGCGCCAGCAGCTTTACGGGACAGGGATACGAGCAGTACTTC. It codes for CASSFTGQGYEQYF. The variable domain in full, completed from reference TRBV5-1 and TRBJ2-7, reads KAGVTQTPRYLIKTRGQQVTLSCSPISGHRSVSWYQQTPGQGLQFLFEYFSETQRNKGNFPGRFSGRQFSNSRSEMNVSTLELGDSALYLCASSFTGQGYEQYFGPGTRLTVT.